Following are 29 T cell receptor beta chains from one sample sequenced in a study of molecular identifiers for immune sequencing clone quantification. TCRdb fed the PCR reads into MiXCR, producing one record per CDR3 protein. The data contain 460,000 or so distinct CDR3 sequences, 20% to 25% of them seen just once; the ten biggest clones take up approximately 0.84%. The sequenced sample consisted of naive CD8+ T cells from blood, with Jurkat cell RNA spiked in. Stated subset: FACS-sorted CD8+CD4-CCR7+CD45RA+ naive T cells. The receptors shown here come from a human donor in good health. Some libraries in this study had Jurkat cell RNA spiked in.

In regard to this clonotype: With a much larger clone just one base away, this may be a read error. This sequence joins TRBV30 and TRBJ1-1, with unresolved D. This CDR3 comprises 13 residues. Germline loops: CDR1 GTSNPN, CDR2 SVGIG (reference sequence). DNA for the CDR3: TGTGCCTGGGGTGTGCACGAAGGTACTGAAGCTTTCTTT. Residues: CAWGVHEGTEAFF.

This clonotype was seen ten or more times. The DNA for the CDR3 is TGTGCCAGCAGCCAAACAGGGCTAGTCTCCGAGCAGTACTTC. This gives the protein CASSQTGLVSEQYF. V and J are TRBV4-2 and TRBJ2-7; D might be TRBD1 (6 bases). Trimming shortened V by 2 bases and J by 6 bases, and 14 bases separated the two germline ends. Germline assignment: CDR1 LGHNA and CDR2 YNFKEQ. The CDR3 consists of 14 residues.

In its sample, this clonotype was seen many times. The rearrangement uses TRBV28 and TRBJ1-4, with 12 bases matching TRBD1. Germline V lookup: CDR1 MDHEN, CDR2 SYDVKM. V lost 5 bases and J lost 8; bases outside the gene matches: 12. CDR3 size: 17 residues. The CDR3 DNA follows: TGTGCCAGCAGTCCGGGACAGGGGGCCAGGAGGGCGGAAAAACTGTTTTTT. Its protein is CASSPGQGARRAEKLFF.

There are a few counts of this clonotype. V usage is TRBV27 and J usage is TRBJ2-7; 8 bases agree with TRBD2. This CDR3 has 16 residues. The junction had 15 bases not matched to a gene; V was cut back by 5 bases and J by 6 bases. Germline V gives CDR1 MNHEY, CDR2 SMNVEV (reference sequence). The CDR3 DNA reads as TGTGCCAGCAGTCCCCTTCTTAGTAGCGGGATGGGCGAGCAGTACTTC. Amino acids: CASSPLLSSGMGEQYF.

Only a few counts were recorded for this clonotype. The chain joins TRBV11-2 to TRBJ2-1; the match to TRBD1 covers 9 bases. CDR1 is SGHAT and CDR2 is FQNNGV in the germline V gene. The CDR3 runs to 15 residues. V trimming: 7 bases; J trimming: 4 bases; junction bases outside the gene matches: 8. The CDR3 sequence is CASTAGQGGYNEQFF. CDR3 DNA sequence: TGTGCCAGCACCGCGGGACAGGGCGGTTACAATGAGCAGTTCTTC.

The rearrangement links TRBV7-2 to TRBJ2-1, with 11 bases aligning to TRBD2. V trimming: 1 base; J trimming: 6 bases; junction bases outside the gene matches: 2. Germline V CDR1 and CDR2: SGHTA, FQGNSA. This CDR3 is built from 15 residues. CDR3 nucleotides: TGTGCCAGCAGCTTAGTTAGCGGGGGGGCCAATGAGCAGTTCTTC. This encodes CASSLVSGGANEQFF.

The V call is TRBV20-1, the J call TRBJ2-1, with 11 bases that match TRBD2. The germline CDR1 and CDR2 sequences are DFQATT and SNEGSKA (reference sequence). Trimming cost V 0 bases and J 10 bases; bases outside gene matches: 14. The CDR3 length is 17 residues. CDR3 region: CSARDWAVAGGPDEQFF. CDR3 nucleotides: TGCAGTGCTAGAGATTGGGCCGTAGCGGGAGGGCCAGACGAGCAGTTCTTC.

Notes on this clonotype: This CDR3 is missing its conserved last phenylalanine or tryptophan, likely due to a read error. The chain uses TRBV20-1 and TRBJ2-7, with a possible D match to TRBD2 (6 bases). Germline CDR1 and CDR2: DFQATT and SNEGSKA (reference sequence). This CDR3 spans 14 amino acids. The CDR3 coding sequence is TGCGGTGCTAGCGAGAAGGGGCGACCCTACGAGCAGTACCTC. This codes for CGASEKGRPYEQYL.

In this sample, this clonotype turned up a few times. The chain employs TRBV6-1 and TRBJ2-3; 10 nucleotides align to TRBD2. Losses at the gene ends were 6 bases for V and 4 bases for J; bases not matched to a gene: 7. This CDR3 has 15 residues. The germline gives CDR1 MNHNS, CDR2 SASEGT. In DNA, the CDR3 is TGTGCCAGCAGGGCTAGCGGGAGCTGGGCAGATACGCAGTATTTT. This gives the protein CASRASGSWADTQYF.

The chain uses TRBV25-1 and TRBJ2-7, with TRBD2 matching over 9 bases. Per the germline V gene, CDR1 is MGHDK and CDR2 is SYGVNS. CDR3 length equals 13 residues. V was clipped by 11 bases and J by 6 bases; unmatched bases: 11. CDR3 residues: CAHSGLALCEQYF. For the CDR3, the DNA is TGTGCCCACTCGGGACTAGCTCTCTGCGAGCAGTACTTC.

This clonotype has ten or more counts. The chain has TRBV6-1 and TRBJ1-2, with D unclear. Germline CDR1 and CDR2: MNHNS and SASEGT. The V gene lost 7 bases and the J gene lost 8 bases, with 11 bases spanning the gap. There are 11 residues in the CDR3. CDR3 in amino acids: CASKGLEGYTF. The CDR3 bases are TGTGCCAGCAAGGGTCTGGAAGGCTACACCTTC.

This rearrangement joins TRBV14 to TRBJ1-2; D is undetermined. The CDR3 covers 14 residues. Germline V gene sequence: CDR1 SGHDN, CDR2 FVKESK. With 0 bases removed from V and 7 bases from J, the gap between germline ends came to 12 bases. CDR3 amino acids: CASSQEPNGSGYTF. The CDR3 DNA sequence: TGTGCCAGCAGCCAAGAGCCAAATGGAAGTGGCTACACCTTC.

On this clonotype itself: A clone one base away is much larger, so this may be a read error. V gene TRBV11-2 combines with J gene TRBJ2-3, with D perhaps being TRBD1 or TRBD2 (6 bases each). CDR1 is SGHAT and CDR2 is FQNNGV in the germline V gene. The CDR3 sequence is 15 residues long. This CDR3 reads CASSLIGGPTDTRYF. The CDR3 DNA is TGTGCCAGCAGCTTAATAGGGGGGCCGACAGATACGCGGTATTTT.

As for this clonotype: Germline and junction disagree at one end, which may indicate a read error. The V call is TRBV20-1, the J call TRBJ2-5; no clear D gene. From germline, CDR1 is DFQATT and CDR2 SNEGSKA (reference sequence). CDR3 length equals 14 residues. CDR3 DNA: TGCAGTGCTAGAGATTGGCAGTTCCAAGAGCCCCAGTACTTC. Its protein is CSARDWQFQEPQYF.

This clonotype was observed a few times. The rearrangement links TRBV27 to TRBJ2-1; D possibly corresponds to TRBD2 (7 bases). Germline-derived CDR1 and CDR2 are MNHEY and SMNVEV (reference sequence). V was shortened by 3 bases and J by 8 bases, with 17 bases between the two germline ends. The CDR3 totals 15 residues. CDR3 in amino acids: CASSFGGAPLDEQFF. In DNA, the CDR3 is TGTGCCAGCAGTTTTGGGGGGGCCCCGTTGGATGAGCAGTTCTTC.

This clonotype was seen at least ten times. The chain employs TRBV6-5 and TRBJ2-7, with 8 nucleotides matching TRBD2. The V segment lost 6 bases and the J segment 2 bases; nucleotides outside the gene matches: 9. Per germline, CDR1 MNHEY and CDR2 SVGAGI. The CDR3 loop spans 15 amino acids. CDR3 sequence reads: CASRSRAREAYEQYF. The DNA of the CDR3 is TGTGCCAGCAGGAGTCGGGCGCGGGAGGCCTACGAGCAGTACTTC.

This clonotype was seen only once. This could be a read error, since a much larger clone is one nucleotide away. The chain combines TRBV7-2 with TRBJ2-7; TRBD2 might be the D (6 bases). V was cut by 4 bases and J by 5 bases, with 15 bases left in between. CDR3 length: 14 residues. Germline lookup yields CDR1 SGHTA and CDR2 FQGNSA. The CDR3 loop is CASSSTGGNDEQYF. The DNA for the CDR3 is TGTGCCAGCAGCTCGACTGGCGGGAACGACGAGCAGTACTTC.

This clonotype was detected only a few times. CDR3 bases: TGTGCCAGCAGCCCCCGATCCGGGAGGGGTGAAAAACTGTTTTTT. Amino acid sequence: CASSPRSGRGEKLFF. The J gene is TRBJ1-4, the V gene TRBV11-2; weak D call: TRBD1 (5 bases). V dropped 5 bases and J dropped 7 bases, with 17 bases sitting between them. The V gene's germline CDR1 is SGHAT and CDR2 FQNNGV. The CDR3 loop spans 15 amino acids.

Note on this clonotype: A much bigger clone sits one base away, suggesting this may be a read error. V gene TRBV5-6 combines with J gene TRBJ2-5, with a possible D match to TRBD2 (6 bases). CDR1 is SGHDT and CDR2 is YYEEEE in the germline V gene. The CDR3 consists of 15 residues. The CDR3 is CACSLTPTGVETQYF. In nucleotides, the CDR3 is TGTGCCTGCAGCTTGACTCCAACGGGAGTAGAGACCCAGTACTTC.

Turning to this clonotype: At one of its ends the junction is not consistent with the germline gene, which may arise from a read error. The chain uses TRBV15 and TRBJ2-2; D unclear. There are 14 residues in the CDR3. Germline assignment: CDR1 LNHNV and CDR2 YYDKDF (reference sequence). CDR3 amino acids: CATSGDRATGELFF. In nucleotides, the CDR3 is TGTGCCACCAGCGGAGACCGTGCCACCGGGGAGCTGTTTTTT.

J is TRBJ2-7 and V is TRBV19; 7 nucleotides line up with TRBD2. V lost 4 bases, J lost 0 bases, and 3 bases stayed unmatched. The germline V gene encodes CDR1 LNHDA and CDR2 SQIVND (reference sequence). There are 14 residues in the CDR3. The CDR3 DNA sequence: TGTGCCAGTAGTACCAGGACTAGCTCCTACGAGCAGTACTTC. Translated, it gives CASSTRTSSYEQYF. The full variable domain, rest sourced from reference TRBV19 and TRBJ2-7, is DGGITQSPKYLFRKEGQNVTLSCEQNLNHDAMYWYRQDPGQGLRLIYYSQIVNDFQKGDIAEGYSVSREKKESFPLTVTSAQKNPTAFYLCASSTRTSSYEQYFGPGTRLTVT.

This clonotype was seen a few times. This rearrangement joins TRBV14 to TRBJ2-3; 14 bases line up with TRBD2. The CDR3 spans 19 residues. Germline V CDR1 and CDR2: SGHDN, FVKESK. Unmatched junction bases numbered 9, after V lost 4 bases and J lost 0 bases. This chain's CDR3 is CASSPQGLAGERSTDTQYF. The CDR3 nucleotides are TGTGCCAGCAGCCCTCAGGGACTAGCGGGAGAACGTAGCACAGATACGCAGTATTTT.

Only a few counts were recorded for this clonotype. The chain employs TRBV12-3 or TRBV12-4 and TRBJ2-1; 11 bases are shared with TRBD2. The CDR3 loop spans 15 amino acids. V gave up 5 bases and J gave up 4 bases; unmatched junction bases: 4. CDR3 residues: CASSMGLAAYNEQFF. In DNA, the CDR3 is TGTGCCAGCAGTATGGGACTAGCGGCTTACAATGAGCAGTTCTTC.

About this clonotype itself: The germline gene is not matched at one end of the junction; a read error may be the cause. This chain uses TRBV7-9 with TRBJ1-1, with D unresolved. This CDR3 has 15 amino acids. Per germline, CDR1 SEHNR and CDR2 FQNEAQ (reference sequence). CDR3 nucleotides: TGTGTCAGCAGCTTTTCTCCGGGATTTGAAAGTGAAGCTTTCTTT. Its translation is CVSSFSPGFESEAFF.

In regard to this clonotype: A much larger clone differs from this one at a single base, so this may be a read error. The gene calls are TRBV20-1 and TRBJ1-1; D remains ambiguous. This CDR3 is 15 amino acids long. Germline-derived CDR1 and CDR2 are DFQATT and SNEGSKA (reference sequence). Trimming pared 1 base from V and 0 bases from J, leaving 12 bases between. The CDR3 nucleotides are TGCAGTGCTAGAGGTCTTCAAGGGATGAACACTGAAGCTTTCTTT. This sequence encodes CSARGLQGMNTEAFF.

This clonotype appeared a few times. CDR3 sequence (DNA): TGCGCCAGCAGCCAAGATGCTAGGGGAGTCCAGACCGGGGAGCTGTTTTTT. Amino acids: CASSQDARGVQTGELFF. This sequence joins TRBV4-3 and TRBJ2-2; D tentatively reads TRBD1 or TRBD2 (5 bases each). Trimming removed 0 bases at V and 5 bases at J, with 16 bases between. Germline V CDR1 and CDR2: LGHNA, YSLEER. This CDR3 is 17 amino acids long.

Regarding this clonotype: A much bigger clone sits one base away, suggesting this may be a read error. V is TRBV28 and J is TRBJ1-1; perhaps TRBD1 as D (5 bases). This CDR3 is 14 amino acids long. Germline CDR1 reads MDHEN; CDR2 reads SYDVKM. Trimming pared 4 bases from V and 4 bases from J, leaving 13 bases between. CDR3 coding DNA: TGTGCCAGCAGTTCCCCCCCAGGGCTCACTGAAGCTTTCTTT. Protein product: CASSSPPGLTEAFF.

The CDR3 protein is CASSFSGGANKNIQYF. CDR3 coding DNA: TGTGCCAGCAGCTTTAGCGGGGGGGCAAACAAAAACATTCAGTACTTC. The chain combines TRBV13 with TRBJ2-4; TRBD2 matches 11 bases. With V trimmed by 3 bases and J by 3 bases, 4 bases remained unmatched. Per germline, CDR1 PRHDT and CDR2 FYEKMQ (reference sequence). The CDR3 extends over 16 amino acids.

This clonotype was seen many times. The V and J genes are TRBV18 and TRBJ1-1, with a possible D match to TRBD1 (6 bases). Trimming left V 3 bases short and J 3 bases short, with 14 bases between. The CDR3 is 15 residues long. Germline V lookup: CDR1 KGHSH, CDR2 LQKENI. Written as DNA, the CDR3 is TGTGCCAGCTCACCCTCAGGGGCGCAGGACACTGAAGCTTTCTTT. Its protein product is CASSPSGAQDTEAFF.